The sequence of this T cell receptor (beta chain) was determined in a study of radiation and T cells in renal cell carcinoma. Study conclusions and caveats: From baseline, blood top tumor clonotypes peaked at 2 weeks post-radiation.

A note on this clone: Its matching antigen is unknown.

Sample time point: baseline pretreatment blood. Treatment here: 15 Gy SBRT to primary tumor, nephrectomy 4 weeks later. V was shortened by 3 bases and J by 1 base, with 12 bases between the two germline ends. CDR1 is MNHNS, CDR2 SASEGT, per germline. The CDR3 is 15 residues long. Profiling relied on immunoSEQ multiplex PCR, and the TCRdb table lists in-frame clones only, not all of them. Among roughly 100,000 clones listed, 65% to 90% were seen once. The sample consisted of blood, taken from a patient whose treatment included radiotherapy and nephrectomy. The TCR comes from a man aged 50 to 60 with renal cell carcinoma. The rearrangement joins TRBV6-1 to TRBJ1-1, with D possibly matching TRBD1 (5 bases). The chain's CDR3 is CASSERGLENTEAFF. The CDR3, as DNA: TGTGCCAGCAGTGAGCGGGGCTTGGAGAACACTGAAGCTTTCTTT.